The rows below give T cell receptor beta chains drawn from one sample of a study of CD8 T cells in ankylosing spondylitis. Via MiXCR, TCRdb re-called the 5' RACE reads, giving one row per CDR3 protein. The sample holds approximately 400,000 distinct CDR3 sequences; approximately 17% are singletons and the top ten take 1%. Sequencing was carried out using blood, either unsorted or a sorted T cell fraction (not recorded which). The receptors originated from a male donor with ankylosing spondylitis. Each CDR3 is given with its conserved first and last residue. The order of the fields is V gene, clone size, D gene, J gene, CDR3 protein, CDR3 DNA. D genes are given only for firm matches. Only some rows state a clone size, as once, few, many or a class for expanded clones.

V gene: TRBV7-2; clone size: few; D gene: TRBD2; J gene: TRBJ2-7; CDR3 protein: CASSIGLAGGSYEQYF; CDR3 DNA: TGTGCCAGCAGCATTGGTCTAGCGGGAGGGTCCTACGAGCAGTACTTC
V gene: TRBV11-2; clone size: NA; D gene: NA; J gene: TRBJ1-2; CDR3 protein: CASSLEGRGRDGYTF; CDR3 DNA: TGTGCCAGCAGCTTAGAAGGACGGGGCCGCGATGGCTACACCTTC
V gene: TRBV12-3/TRBV12-4; clone size: many; D gene: TRBD2; J gene: TRBJ2-1; CDR3 protein: CASSTGGTYNEQFF; CDR3 DNA: TGTGCCAGCAGTACCGGGGGGACCTACAATGAGCAGTTCTTC
V gene: TRBV6-2/TRBV6-3; clone size: NA; D gene: TRBD1; J gene: TRBJ1-5; CDR3 protein: CASSYGQGYQPQHF; CDR3 DNA: TGTGCCAGCAGTTACGGACAGGGCTATCAGCCCCAGCATTTT
V gene: TRBV3-1; clone size: NA; D gene: TRBD2; J gene: TRBJ2-1; CDR3 protein: CASSQALFLAGGSSYNEQFF; CDR3 DNA: TGTGCCAGCAGCCAAGCGTTATTTTTGGCGGGAGGCAGCTCCTACAATGAGCAGTTCTTC
V gene: TRBV5-1; clone size: many; D gene: TRBD2; J gene: TRBJ2-3; CDR3 protein: CASSSGLAGATDTQYF; CDR3 DNA: TGCGCCAGCAGCTCCGGACTAGCGGGCGCCACAGATACGCAGTATTTT
V gene: TRBV6-2/TRBV6-3; clone size: few; D gene: NA; J gene: TRBJ2-3; CDR3 protein: CASSYGQPSTDTQYF; CDR3 DNA: TGTGCCAGCAGTTACGGACAGCCAAGCACAGATACGCAGTATTTT
V gene: TRBV6-1; clone size: few; D gene: NA; J gene: TRBJ1-5; CDR3 protein: CASSEGAARSNQPQHF; CDR3 DNA: TGTGCCAGCAGTGAAGGGGCAGCACGTAGCAATCAGCCCCAGCATTTT
V gene: TRBV30; clone size: few; D gene: TRBD1; J gene: TRBJ1-6; CDR3 protein: CATGGGSPLHF; CDR3 DNA: TGTGCGACAGGGGGCGGTTCACCCCTCCACTTT
V gene: TRBV12-3/TRBV12-4; clone size: many; D gene: NA; J gene: TRBJ1-5; CDR3 protein: CASSSKGSQHF; CDR3 DNA: TGTGCCAGCAGTTCGAAGGGTTCCCAGCATTTT
V gene: TRBV20-1; clone size: many; D gene: NA; J gene: TRBJ2-1; CDR3 protein: CSARGAGYNEQFF; CDR3 DNA: TGCAGTGCTAGAGGGGCTGGCTACAATGAGCAGTTCTTC
V gene: TRBV3-1; clone size: NA; D gene: TRBD1; J gene: TRBJ1-5; CDR3 protein: CASSQVTPGTGAHNQPQHF; CDR3 DNA: TGTGCCAGCAGCCAAGTAACCCCCGGGACAGGGGCCCACAATCAGCCCCAGCATTTT
V gene: TRBV29-1; clone size: few; D gene: NA; J gene: TRBJ2-7; CDR3 protein: CSVDTLADEQYF; CDR3 DNA: TGCAGCGTTGATACCCTAGCCGACGAGCAGTACTTC
V gene: TRBV18; clone size: few; D gene: NA; J gene: TRBJ2-5; CDR3 protein: CASSPYGTPDQETQYF; CDR3 DNA: TGTGCCAGCTCACCATACGGGACACCCGACCAAGAGACCCAGTACTTC
V gene: TRBV4-2; clone size: few; D gene: TRBD2; J gene: TRBJ2-3; CDR3 protein: CASSQDLSGRDTDTQYF; CDR3 DNA: TGTGCCAGCAGCCAAGATCTAAGCGGGAGGGACACAGATACGCAGTATTTT
V gene: TRBV6-1; clone size: few; D gene: TRBD1; J gene: TRBJ1-2; CDR3 protein: CASSEIGGAGGYTF; CDR3 DNA: TGTGCCAGCAGTGAGATAGGGGGCGCGGGGGGCTACACCTTC
V gene: TRBV5-5; clone size: NA; D gene: NA; J gene: TRBJ2-7; CDR3 protein: CASSYQYRVPSYEQYF; CDR3 DNA: TGTGCCAGCAGCTATCAGTACAGGGTTCCGTCCTACGAGCAGTACTTC
V gene: TRBV4-1; clone size: few; D gene: NA; J gene: TRBJ2-1; CDR3 protein: CASSQDPAGNEQFF; CDR3 DNA: TGCGCCAGCAGCCAAGATCCTGCGGGAAATGAGCAGTTCTTC
V gene: TRBV7-9; clone size: few; D gene: NA; J gene: TRBJ2-2; CDR3 protein: CASSLPRPLANTGELFF; CDR3 DNA: TGTGCCAGCAGCTTACCGCGGCCTCTCGCGAACACCGGGGAGCTGTTTTTT
V gene: TRBV7-9; clone size: NA; D gene: NA; J gene: TRBJ2-3; CDR3 protein: CASSGGRTLTDTQYF; CDR3 DNA: TGTGCCAGCAGCGGAGGACGGACCCTCACAGATACGCAGTATTTT
V gene: TRBV29-1; clone size: NA; D gene: NA; J gene: TRBJ1-1; CDR3 protein: CSVEFVGMNTEAFF; CDR3 DNA: TGCAGCGTGGAATTTGTGGGCATGAACACTGAAGCTTTCTTT
V gene: TRBV3-1; clone size: NA; D gene: NA; J gene: TRBJ2-2; CDR3 protein: CASSQGWFQAGELFF; CDR3 DNA: TGTGCCAGCAGCCAAGGGTGGTTTCAGGCCGGGGAGCTGTTTTTT
V gene: TRBV7-9; clone size: NA; D gene: NA; J gene: TRBJ1-5; CDR3 protein: CASSLDRATQHF; CDR3 DNA: TGTGCCAGCAGCTTAGACCGGGCCACCCAGCATTTT
V gene: TRBV14; clone size: few; D gene: NA; J gene: TRBJ2-4; CDR3 protein: CASSQSQLAKNIQYF; CDR3 DNA: TGTGCCAGCAGCCAATCGCAGTTGGCCAAAAACATTCAGTACTTC
V gene: TRBV24-1; clone size: many; D gene: NA; J gene: TRBJ2-7; CDR3 protein: CATAAGNEQYF; CDR3 DNA: TGTGCCACCGCGGCAGGAAACGAGCAGTACTTC
V gene: TRBV7-9; clone size: many; D gene: TRBD1; J gene: TRBJ1-5; CDR3 protein: CASSSDRGNQPQHF; CDR3 DNA: TGTGCCAGCAGCTCCGACAGGGGCAATCAGCCCCAGCATTTT
V gene: TRBV5-1; clone size: NA; D gene: NA; J gene: TRBJ2-7; CDR3 protein: CASSSISDGPGLTEQYF; CDR3 DNA: TGCGCCAGCAGCTCAATTTCCGATGGCCCAGGGCTGACCGAGCAGTACTTC
V gene: TRBV2; clone size: NA; D gene: NA; J gene: TRBJ2-3; CDR3 protein: CASSDSRGRSTDTQYF; CDR3 DNA: TGTGCCAGCAGTGACTCTAGGGGACGGAGCACAGATACGCAGTATTTT